Listed below are T cell receptor beta chains from one sample, sequenced in a study of blood T cell repertoires in COVID-19. The method was immunoSEQ multiplex PCR; TCRdb's version includes in-frame clones alone and lacks a portion of them. The data show about 40,000 clones, 88% seen once. Sequences were obtained from peripheral blood. Source of these receptors: a woman in her 70s with acute or convalescent COVID-19. The CDR3 runs from the conserved cysteine through the conserved F or W. A D gene is named only where the DNA matches it firmly. The size field is filled for only some rows; it gives once, few, many or a size class.

D gene: .; V gene: TRBV5-1; J gene: TRBJ1-1; clone size: .; CDR3 protein: CASSLKVGAEAFF; CDR3 DNA: TGCGCCAGCAGCTTGAAAGTCGGAGCTGAAGCTTTCTTT
D gene: .; V gene: TRBV19; J gene: TRBJ1-3; clone size: once; CDR3 protein: CASIDRYRGNTIYF; CDR3 DNA: TGTGCCAGTATTGACAGATACCGTGGAAACACCATATATTTT
D gene: TRBD2; V gene: TRBV7-8; J gene: TRBJ2-5; clone size: .; CDR3 protein: CASSPGTSGRAVETQYF; CDR3 DNA: TGTGCCAGCAGCCCAGGGACTAGCGGGAGGGCCGTTGAGACCCAGTACTTC
D gene: TRBD2; V gene: TRBV7-9; J gene: TRBJ2-1; clone size: medium-sized; CDR3 protein: CASSQGSGGWYEQFF; CDR3 DNA: TGTGCCAGCAGCCAGGGGAGCGGGGGGTGGTATGAGCAGTTCTTC
D gene: .; V gene: TRBV2; J gene: TRBJ2-1; clone size: once; CDR3 protein: CASSVDRSSYNEQFF; CDR3 DNA: TGTGCCAGCAGTGTAGACAGGAGCTCCTACAATGAGCAGTTCTTC
D gene: .; V gene: TRBV7-9; J gene: TRBJ1-5; clone size: .; CDR3 protein: CASSPQADSQKHF; CDR3 DNA: TGTGCCAGCAGCCCCCAAGCGGATTCTCAAAAGCATTTT
D gene: .; V gene: TRBV24-1; J gene: TRBJ2-5; clone size: .; CDR3 protein: CATSDLGQQETQYF; CDR3 DNA: TGTGCCACCAGTGATTTGGGACAGCAAGAGACCCAGTACTTC
D gene: TRBD1; V gene: TRBV6-6; J gene: TRBJ1-3; clone size: .; CDR3 protein: CASSPRTGTYSGNTIYF; CDR3 DNA: TGTGCCAGCAGTCCCCGGACAGGGACTTACTCTGGAAACACCATATATTTT
D gene: TRBD1; V gene: TRBV20-1; J gene: TRBJ2-1; clone size: .; CDR3 protein: CSASRQGPNEQFF; CDR3 DNA: TGCAGTGCTAGTAGACAGGGCCCCAATGAGCAGTTCTTC
D gene: .; V gene: TRBV18; J gene: TRBJ2-4; clone size: .; CDR3 protein: CASSPDTSAKNIQYF; CDR3 DNA: TGTGCCAGCTCACCGGACACGTCAGCCAAAAACATTCAGTACTTC
D gene: .; V gene: TRBV7-9; J gene: TRBJ1-1; clone size: .; CDR3 protein: CASSLDGTPRTRMNTEAFF; CDR3 DNA: TGTGCCAGCAGCTTAGATGGGACACCCAGAACGAGAATGAACACTGAAGCTTTCTTT
D gene: .; V gene: TRBV9; J gene: TRBJ2-2; clone size: .; CDR3 protein: CASNGQGGRGELFF; CDR3 DNA: TGTGCCAGCAACGGACAGGGAGGGCGCGGGGAGCTGTTTTTT
D gene: TRBD1; V gene: TRBV19; J gene: TRBJ2-5; clone size: few; CDR3 protein: CASSIGQGVETQYF; CDR3 DNA: TGTGCCAGTAGTATCGGACAGGGGGTAGAGACCCAGTACTTC
D gene: TRBD2; V gene: TRBV6-5; J gene: TRBJ2-1; clone size: .; CDR3 protein: CASSSAGEFYNEQFF; CDR3 DNA: TGTGCCAGCAGCTCAGCGGGAGAGTTCTACAATGAGCAGTTCTTC
D gene: .; V gene: TRBV11-3; J gene: TRBJ1-3; clone size: .; CDR3 protein: CASSPEVFGNTIYF; CDR3 DNA: TGTGCCAGCAGCCCGGAGGTGTTTGGGAACACCATATATTTT
D gene: .; V gene: TRBV2; J gene: TRBJ1-2; clone size: .; CDR3 protein: CASSEALVAVDYTF; CDR3 DNA: TGTGCCAGCAGTGAAGCGCTGGTAGCCGTTGACTACACCTTC
D gene: TRBD2; V gene: TRBV2; J gene: TRBJ2-1; clone size: once; CDR3 protein: CASTVEASGLDEQFF; CDR3 DNA: TGTGCCAGCACAGTTGAGGCTAGCGGTCTCGATGAGCAGTTCTTC
D gene: TRBD2; V gene: TRBV19; J gene: TRBJ2-3; clone size: .; CDR3 protein: CASTKGPLAGVGTDTQYF; CDR3 DNA: TGTGCCAGTACCAAGGGACCCCTAGCGGGAGTGGGCACAGATACGCAGTATTTT
D gene: TRBD1; V gene: TRBV28; J gene: TRBJ2-6; clone size: .; CDR3 protein: CATGTAGANVLTF; CDR3 DNA: TGTGCCACCGGGACAGCCGGGGCCAACGTCCTGACTTTC
D gene: .; V gene: TRBV7-9; J gene: TRBJ1-5; clone size: .; CDR3 protein: CASSLARNQPQHF; CDR3 DNA: TGTGCCAGCAGCTTAGCCCGGAATCAGCCCCAGCATTTT
D gene: TRBD1; V gene: TRBV6-5; J gene: TRBJ1-4; clone size: .; CDR3 protein: CASFPGQGNEKLFF; CDR3 DNA: TGTGCCAGCTTCCCGGGACAGGGGAATGAAAAACTGTTTTTT
D gene: .; V gene: TRBV11-2; J gene: TRBJ2-1; clone size: .; CDR3 protein: CASSLAGPYNEQFF; CDR3 DNA: TGTGCCAGCAGCTTGGCGGGGCCATACAATGAGCAGTTCTTC
D gene: TRBD2; V gene: TRBV7-3; J gene: TRBJ2-1; clone size: once; CDR3 protein: CASSLLPAGVHNEQFF; CDR3 DNA: TGTGCCAGCAGCTTACTCCCAGCGGGAGTACACAATGAGCAGTTCTTC
D gene: .; V gene: TRBV5-6; J gene: TRBJ2-5; clone size: .; CDR3 protein: CASSLDLGLAVETQYF; CDR3 DNA: TGTGCCAGCAGCTTGGATTTGGGTCTAGCTGTAGAGACCCAGTACTTC
D gene: .; V gene: TRBV6-5; J gene: TRBJ1-6; clone size: .; CDR3 protein: CASSSRASNSPLHF; CDR3 DNA: TGTGCCAGCAGTTCCAGGGCGTCAAATTCACCCCTCCACTTT
D gene: .; V gene: TRBV20-1; J gene: TRBJ2-2; clone size: .; CDR3 protein: CSASPSGLLNTGELFF; CDR3 DNA: TGCAGTGCAAGTCCGTCTGGGCTGCTGAACACCGGGGAGCTGTTTTTT
D gene: TRBD2; V gene: TRBV9; J gene: TRBJ2-4; clone size: .; CDR3 protein: CASSSEVAGGPETKNIQYF; CDR3 DNA: TGTGCCAGCAGCTCCGAGGTAGCGGGGGGGCCCGAGACCAAAAACATTCAGTACTTC
D gene: .; V gene: TRBV24-1; J gene: TRBJ1-5; clone size: .; CDR3 protein: CATGGANQPQHF; CDR3 DNA: TGTGCCACCGGAGGGGCTAATCAGCCCCAGCATTTT
D gene: .; V gene: TRBV7-3; J gene: TRBJ1-3; clone size: .; CDR3 protein: CASSQAAGNTIYF; CDR3 DNA: TGTGCCAGCAGCCAGGCCGCTGGAAACACCATATATTTT
D gene: TRBD2; V gene: TRBV10-3; J gene: TRBJ2-1; clone size: .; CDR3 protein: CAISDSRGRLNEQFF; CDR3 DNA: TGTGCCATCAGTGATAGTCGCGGGAGGTTGAATGAGCAGTTCTTC
D gene: .; V gene: TRBV15; J gene: TRBJ1-1; clone size: .; CDR3 protein: CATSAVHTGNTEAFF; CDR3 DNA: TGTGCCACCAGCGCAGTTCACACGGGGAACACTGAAGCTTTCTTT
D gene: .; V gene: TRBV7-9; J gene: TRBJ1-3; clone size: .; CDR3 protein: CASTPRAADGNTIYF; CDR3 DNA: TGTGCCAGCACCCCTAGAGCGGCAGACGGAAACACCATATATTTT
D gene: .; V gene: TRBV29-1; J gene: TRBJ2-5; clone size: .; CDR3 protein: CSVMAQGETQYF; CDR3 DNA: TGCAGCGTTATGGCCCAGGGAGAGACCCAGTACTTC
D gene: TRBD1; V gene: TRBV15; J gene: TRBJ2-1; clone size: .; CDR3 protein: CATSSNRDSDFYEQFF; CDR3 DNA: TGTGCCACCAGCTCCAACCGGGACAGTGATTTCTATGAGCAGTTCTTC
D gene: TRBD2; V gene: TRBV19; J gene: TRBJ2-5; clone size: .; CDR3 protein: CASRTTSAEPETQYF; CDR3 DNA: TGTGCCAGTAGGACTACTAGCGCTGAACCGGAGACCCAGTACTTC
D gene: .; V gene: TRBV20-1; J gene: TRBJ1-1; clone size: few; CDR3 protein: CGGETGQMAFF; CDR3 DNA: TGCGGGGGAGAGACAGGTCAAATGGCTTTCTTT
D gene: TRBD2; V gene: TRBV6-6; J gene: TRBJ2-1; clone size: .; CDR3 protein: CASSTSGTTYNEQFF; CDR3 DNA: TGTGCCAGCAGTACCAGCGGGACGACTTACAATGAGCAGTTCTTC
D gene: TRBD1; V gene: TRBV3-1/TRBV3-2; J gene: TRBJ1-3; clone size: .; CDR3 protein: CASSQRTGFGNTIYF; CDR3 DNA: TGTGCCAGCAGCCAACGGACAGGCTTTGGAAACACCATATATTTT
D gene: .; V gene: TRBV18; J gene: TRBJ1-5; clone size: medium-sized; CDR3 protein: CASSPGQSNQPQHF; CDR3 DNA: TGTGCCAGCTCACCGGGACAAAGCAATCAGCCCCAGCATTTT
D gene: .; V gene: TRBV5-1; J gene: TRBJ2-5; clone size: .; CDR3 protein: CASSLGVAQETQYF; CDR3 DNA: TGCGCCAGCAGCCTCGGGGTAGCCCAAGAGACCCAGTACTTC
D gene: .; V gene: TRBV27; J gene: TRBJ1-2; clone size: .; CDR3 protein: CASSFDGAVGGYTF; CDR3 DNA: TGTGCCAGCAGTTTCGATGGGGCAGTTGGTGGCTACACCTTC
D gene: TRBD2; V gene: TRBV3-1/TRBV3-2; J gene: TRBJ2-1; clone size: .; CDR3 protein: CASSQAVTSGVNEQFF; CDR3 DNA: TGTGCCAGCAGCCAAGCGGTGACTAGCGGGGTAAATGAGCAGTTCTTC
D gene: TRBD2; V gene: TRBV7-2; J gene: TRBJ2-5; clone size: .; CDR3 protein: CASRSGLAGVETQYF; CDR3 DNA: TGTGCCAGCAGATCCGGACTAGCGGGAGTGGAGACCCAGTACTTC
D gene: TRBD1; V gene: TRBV6-2/TRBV6-3; J gene: TRBJ2-1; clone size: .; CDR3 protein: CASSRTGGSYNEQFF; CDR3 DNA: TGTGCCAGCAGCCGGACAGGGGGCAGCTACAATGAGCAGTTCTTC
D gene: .; V gene: TRBV11-3; J gene: TRBJ1-1; clone size: .; CDR3 protein: CASSFVGATEAFF; CDR3 DNA: TGTGCCAGCAGCTTCGTAGGGGCCACTGAAGCTTTCTTT
D gene: TRBD1; V gene: TRBV9; J gene: TRBJ2-3; clone size: .; CDR3 protein: CASTNFRDSNTDTQYF; CDR3 DNA: TGTGCCAGCACTAACTTCCGGGACAGCAACACAGATACGCAGTATTTT
D gene: .; V gene: TRBV19; J gene: TRBJ1-6; clone size: .; CDR3 protein: CASSMGRGGNSPLHF; CDR3 DNA: TGTGCCAGTAGTATGGGACGCGGGGGGAATTCACCCCTCCACTTT
D gene: .; V gene: TRBV2; J gene: TRBJ1-1; clone size: .; CDR3 protein: CASSDFTGLNTEAFF; CDR3 DNA: TGTGCCAGCAGTGACTTTACAGGGTTGAACACTGAAGCTTTCTTT
D gene: TRBD2; V gene: TRBV5-1; J gene: TRBJ2-3; clone size: .; CDR3 protein: CASSLASGGFGDTQYF; CDR3 DNA: TGCGCCAGCAGCTTGGCTAGCGGGGGGTTCGGAGATACGCAGTATTTT
D gene: TRBD1; V gene: TRBV6-2/TRBV6-3; J gene: TRBJ2-1; clone size: .; CDR3 protein: CASSPGQGIWNEQFF; CDR3 DNA: TGTGCCAGCAGTCCGGGACAGGGGATCTGGAATGAGCAGTTCTTC
D gene: .; V gene: TRBV7-8; J gene: TRBJ1-2; clone size: .; CDR3 protein: CASRDDRLYYGYTF; CDR3 DNA: TGTGCCAGCAGGGACGACAGGCTGTACTATGGCTACACCTTC
D gene: .; V gene: TRBV27; J gene: TRBJ1-1; clone size: .; CDR3 protein: CASSLRGVTEAFF; CDR3 DNA: TGTGCCAGCAGTTTGCGGGGTGTTACTGAAGCTTTCTTT
D gene: .; V gene: TRBV18; J gene: TRBJ2-2; clone size: few; CDR3 protein: CASSPRVVSTGELFF; CDR3 DNA: TGTGCCAGCTCGCCCAGGGTCGTGAGCACCGGGGAGCTGTTTTTT
D gene: TRBD1; V gene: TRBV7-8; J gene: TRBJ2-4; clone size: once; CDR3 protein: CASSLDRTGENIQYF; CDR3 DNA: TGTGCCAGCAGCTTAGACAGGACAGGGGAAAACATTCAGTACTTC
D gene: TRBD1; V gene: TRBV29-1; J gene: TRBJ1-2; clone size: .; CDR3 protein: CSVEGDRDYGYTF; CDR3 DNA: TGCAGCGTTGAAGGGGACAGGGATTATGGCTACACCTTC